A single sample gave rise to the 27 T cell receptor beta chains below, sequenced in a study of blood T cell repertoires in COVID-19. Data came from immunoSEQ multiplex PCR; TCRdb stores just in-frame clones and leaves some out. The sample has 60,000 to 75,000 clones, approximately 90% seen once; the top ten hold 1.4%. Sequencing was performed on peripheral blood. Receptors originate from a human donor in a cohort sampled during active COVID-19.

CDR3 DNA sequence: TGTGCCATCAATATACAGGGGGGGACTGAAGCTTTCTTT. This translates into CAINIQGGTEAFF. The chain joins TRBV10-3 to TRBJ1-1; 8 bases line up with TRBD1. The CDR3 loop spans 13 amino acids. The V and J ends lost 7 bases and 5 bases, in that order; junction bases with no gene match: 6. Germline V lookup: CDR1 ENHRY, CDR2 SYGVKD.

The chain combines TRBV2 with TRBJ2-1; 12 bases align to TRBD2. CDR3 length: 21 residues. V lost 4 bases and J lost 5; bases outside the gene matches: 21. Germline CDR1 reads SNHLY; CDR2 reads FYNNEI. The CDR3 bases are TGTGCCAGCAGTGCCCGACGGAGAACTAGCGGGAGGTCGCCAGTAGACAATGAGCAGTTCTTC. This encodes CASSARRRTSGRSPVDNEQFF.

The V and J genes are TRBV5-6 and TRBJ2-5, with D maybe TRBD1 (6 bases). The V end lost 4 bases, the J end lost 5 bases, and 18 bases lay between the germline ends. The germline gives CDR1 SGHDT, CDR2 YYEEEE. The CDR3 is 15 amino acids. CDR3 protein: CASSRGTRRDETQYF. The DNA of the CDR3 is TGTGCCAGCAGCCGAGGGACACGTAGGGATGAGACCCAGTACTTC.

The V and J genes are TRBV3-1 (or the pseudogene TRBV3-2) and TRBJ1-1, with 10 bases lining up with TRBD1. This CDR3 region has 16 residues. In germline, CDR1 is LGHDT, CDR2 YNNKEL (reference sequence). V shed 1 base and J 5 bases; nucleotides not matched to a gene: 7. CDR3 region: CASSQGQGAWGTEAFF. CDR3 DNA sequence: TGTGCCAGCAGCCAAGGACAGGGGGCATGGGGAACTGAAGCTTTCTTT.

The rearrangement links TRBV5-1 to TRBJ2-1; TRBD2 aligns across 7 bases. Germline-derived CDR1 and CDR2 are SGHRS and YFSETQ. The junction had 4 bases not matched to a gene; V was cut back by 0 bases and J by 4 bases. This CDR3 spans 15 amino acids. The CDR3 DNA follows: TGCGCCAGCAGCTTGGGCGGACTAGATTACAATGAGCAGTTCTTC. Protein sequence: CASSLGGLDYNEQFF.

V and J are TRBV7-9 and TRBJ2-7, with a possible D match to TRBD1 (6 bases). The germline V gene has CDR1 SEHNR and CDR2 FQNEAQ (reference sequence). The CDR3 runs 12 residues. Between the trimmed V and J ends, which lost 8 bases and 4 bases, there was a span of 12 bases. The CDR3 bases are TGTGCCAGCTCGCTACAGGGTTACGAGCAGTACTTC. Amino acids: CASSLQGYEQYF.

This chain uses TRBV25-1 with TRBJ2-5; no clear D gene. Germline lookup yields CDR1 MGHDK and CDR2 SYGVNS. V gave up 1 base and J gave up 5 bases, with 5 bases separating them. The CDR3 extends over 12 amino acids. The CDR3 DNA sequence: TGTGCCAGCAGTGAATTAGAGGAGACCCAGTACTTC. This gives the protein CASSELEETQYF.

This chain connects TRBV21-1 to TRBJ2-7; the tabulated D call, TRBD2, remains unverified against the DNA. TRBV21-1 is shown as a pseudogene. The CDR3 totals 19 residues. CDR3 in amino acids: CASSKGLAGENHTKYEQYV. The CDR3 nucleotides read TGTGCCAGCAGCAAAGGTTTAGCGGGAGAAAACCATACTAAATACGAGCAGTACGTC.

V and J are TRBV28 and TRBJ1-1; the D gene is possibly TRBD1 (6 bases). The CDR3 spans 15 residues. V lost 6 bases and J 1 base, leaving 15 bases between the germline ends. Germline loops: CDR1 MDHEN, CDR2 SYDVKM. The CDR3 is CASSKRTGKNTEAFF. The CDR3 DNA sequence: TGTGCCAGCAGCAAACGAACAGGGAAGAACACTGAAGCTTTCTTT.

Only one count was recorded for this clone. The chain recombines TRBV28 with TRBJ1-5; TRBD1 aligns across 7 bases. CDR3 length: 14 residues. The ends lost 5 bases at V and 2 bases at J; junction bases unmatched: 3. Germline CDR1 MDHEN, CDR2 SYDVKM. CDR3 DNA: TGTGCCAGCAGTCCCGGGACAGGCAATCAGCCCCAGCATTTT. Translating gives CASSPGTGNQPQHF.

The chain combines TRBV6-1 with TRBJ1-6; 7 positions agree with TRBD1. This CDR3 spans 15 amino acids. Germline CDR1 MNHNS, CDR2 SASEGT. Trimming at V came to 1 base and at J to 9 bases, leaving 6 bases not matched to a gene. The CDR3 DNA sequence: TGTGCCAGCAGTGAAGGAGGGGCAGGGGGTTCACCCCTCCACTTT. This gives the protein CASSEGGAGGSPLHF.

CDR3 residues: CASSGQVNSNQPQHF. CDR3 nucleotides: TGTGCCAGCAGTGGACAGGTCAATAGCAATCAGCCCCAGCATTTT. V and J are TRBV2 and TRBJ1-5; tentatively, D is TRBD1 (6 bases). Germline lookup yields CDR1 SNHLY and CDR2 FYNNEI. Trimming removed 4 bases at V and 0 bases at J, with 10 bases between. The CDR3 is made up of 15 amino acids.

The rearrangement joins TRBV27 to TRBJ1-4; 10 nucleotides line up with TRBD1. This CDR3 has 16 residues. Germline V gives CDR1 MNHEY, CDR2 SMNVEV (reference sequence). Germline trimming cut 6 bases from V and 8 bases from J; bases unmatched to any gene: 12. The CDR3 nucleotides are TGTGCCAGCAGGTCACGGGACAGGGGAGTAAGGGAAAAACTGTTTTTT. Encoded protein: CASRSRDRGVREKLFF. The full variable domain, rest sourced from reference TRBV27 and TRBJ1-4, is EAQVTQNPRYLITVTGKKLTVTCSQNMNHEYMSWYRQDPGLGLRQIYYSMNVEVTDKGDVPEGYKVSRKEKRNFPLILESPSPNQTSLYFCASRSRDRGVREKLFFGSGTQLSVL.

This sequence joins TRBV5-5 and TRBJ1-1, with 9 nucleotides matching TRBD1. Germline V gene sequence: CDR1 SGHKS, CDR2 YYEKEE (reference sequence). V lost 4 bases to trimming and J lost 4 bases; unmatched junction nucleotides: 8. CDR3 length: 15 residues. The DNA of the CDR3 is TGTGCCAGCAGCCTGGATACAGGGGGCGGCACTGAAGCTTTCTTT. Protein product: CASSLDTGGGTEAFF.

Written as DNA, the CDR3 is TGCGCCAGCAGCTTGGAAGGGGCCGGGGAGCTGTTTTTT. Its protein product is CASSLEGAGELFF. V gene TRBV5-1 combines with J gene TRBJ2-2, with D perhaps TRBD1 (5 bases). The CDR3 runs 13 residues. Trimming removed 0 bases at V and 6 bases at J, with 6 bases between. The germline CDR1 and CDR2 sequences are SGHRS and YFSETQ.

This rearrangement joins TRBV6-6 to TRBJ1-5; 8 nucleotides align to TRBD1. J was trimmed by 6 bases and V by 5 bases; bases with no gene match: 9. The CDR3 consists of 15 residues. CDR1 MNHNY and CDR2 SVGAGI come from the germline V gene (reference sequence). CDR3 bases: TGTGCCAGCAGTCGATCTCAGGGGGCGGGTCAGCCCCAGCATTTT. Translating gives CASSRSQGAGQPQHF.

This rearrangement joins TRBV6-5 to TRBJ1-2, with D perhaps matching TRBD1 (6 bases). The length of the CDR3 is 15 residues. The V gene lost 5 bases and the J gene lost 7 bases, with 20 bases spanning the gap. Looked up from germline, CDR1 is MNHEY and CDR2 is SVGAGI. CDR3 in amino acids: CASSPPGDGFRGYTF. The DNA for the CDR3 is TGTGCCAGCAGTCCCCCAGGGGATGGATTTCGTGGCTACACCTTC.

The V and J genes are TRBV15 and TRBJ2-5; the D is unclear. The CDR3 covers 13 residues. Germline-derived CDR1 and CDR2 are LNHNV and YYDKDF (reference sequence). V was trimmed by 1 base and J by 6 bases, leaving 9 bases between them. The CDR3 bases are TGTGCCACCAGCAGAGTTGAGGCAAAGACCCAGTACTTC. It encodes CATSRVEAKTQYF.

This sequence joins TRBV6-5 and TRBJ1-3; D is ambiguous. In germline, CDR1 is MNHEY, CDR2 SVGAGI. This CDR3 spans 13 amino acids. V was trimmed by 10 bases and J by 4 bases, leaving 14 bases between them. Written as DNA, the CDR3 is TGTGCCACTTTGGCAGGTCAAGGAAACACCATATATTTT. Translating it yields CATLAGQGNTIYF.

This chain uses TRBV28 with TRBJ1-5, with D maybe TRBD1 (6 bases). The ends were cut back, 3 bases at V and 4 bases at J, with 16 bases in the middle. This CDR3 spans 16 amino acids. Germline V gives CDR1 MDHEN, CDR2 SYDVKM. CDR3: CASSFRGAGANQPQHF. CDR3 nucleotide sequence: TGTGCCAGCAGTTTCCGGGGGGCCGGGGCAAATCAGCCCCAGCATTTT. The full variable domain, with the rest looked up from reference TRBV28 and TRBJ1-5, is DVKVTQSSRYLVKRTGEKVFLECVQDMDHENMFWYRQDPGLGLRLIYFSYDVKMKEKGDIPEGYSVSREKKERFSLILESASTNQTSMYLCASSFRGAGANQPQHFGDGTRLSIL.

This sequence joins TRBV19 and TRBJ2-5, with D possibly TRBD1 on 6 matching bases. This CDR3 region has 14 residues. With 1 base removed from V and 3 bases from J, the gap between germline ends came to 9 bases. Germline V gene sequence: CDR1 LNHDA, CDR2 SQIVND (reference sequence). Here the CDR3 DNA reads TGTGCCAGTAGTATAGCGGCAGGGGAAGAGACCCAGTACTTC. Translation: CASSIAAGEETQYF.

CDR3 residues: CASSLERGFDGYTF. CDR3 DNA: TGTGCCAGCAGCTTGGAGCGCGGGTTTGATGGCTACACCTTC. The genes are TRBV5-4 and TRBJ1-2; D remains unclear. V was cut by 0 bases and J by 6 bases, with 12 bases left in between. CDR1 is SGHNT and CDR2 is YYREEE in the germline V gene (reference sequence). The CDR3 extends over 14 amino acids.

The V and J genes are TRBV10-1 and TRBJ2-1; 8 bases are shared with TRBD2. CDR1 and CDR2 from the germline V gene are WNHNN and SYGVQD (reference sequence). V shed 5 bases and J 7 bases; nucleotides not matched to a gene: 7. The CDR3 extends over 14 amino acids. CDR3 nucleotides: TGCGCCAGCAGTAAGACTAGCGCTCTGAATGAGCAGTTCTTC. Encoded protein: CASSKTSALNEQFF.

This clone was seen a few times. The genes are TRBV4-1 and TRBJ2-1, with a tentative D call TRBD2 (5 bases). From germline, CDR1 is MGHRA and CDR2 YSYEKL. The V end lost 4 bases, the J end lost 11 bases, and 15 bases lay between the germline ends. CDR3 length: 13 residues. CDR3 amino acids: CASSPLGESKQFF. The CDR3 bases are TGCGCCAGCAGCCCCCTGGGAGAGTCGAAGCAGTTCTTC.

The CDR3 region has the DNA TGTGCCACCAGCAGAGATCGGCTAGTAGGCACAGATACGCAGTATTTT. It is translated as CATSRDRLVGTDTQYF. This chain uses TRBV15 with TRBJ2-3; D call uncertain. Germline CDR1 and CDR2: LNHNV and YYDKDF (reference sequence). The CDR3 contains 16 residues. Between the trimmed V and J ends, which lost 0 bases and 1 base, there was a span of 11 bases.

This chain connects TRBV29-1 to TRBJ1-1, with 9 bases fitting TRBD1. The CDR3 runs to 13 residues. V shed 5 bases, J shed 8 bases, and the junction held 9 bases outside the gene matches. Germline assignment: CDR1 SQVTM and CDR2 ANQGSEA. CDR3 DNA: TGCAGCGTTCAAAAACAGGGGGCCGGGGAAGCTTTCTTT. Translation: CSVQKQGAGEAFF. Full variable domain (outside the CDR3, taken from reference TRBV29-1 and TRBJ1-1): SAVISQKPSRDICQRGTSLTIQCQVDSQVTMMFWYRQQPGQSLTLIATANQGSEATYESGFVIDKFPISRPNLTFSTLTVSNMSPEDSSIYLCSVQKQGAGEAFFGQGTRLTVV.

The chain recombines TRBV13 with TRBJ1-3; no definite D call. The CDR3 consists of 13 residues. V was clipped by 4 bases and J by 7 bases, with 11 bases between them. Germline V gene sequence: CDR1 PRHDT, CDR2 FYEKMQ (reference sequence). DNA for the CDR3: TGTGCCAGCAGCTCTTTCTATTGGAACACCATATATTTT. This translates into CASSSFYWNTIYF.